Listed here is a single T cell receptor (beta chain). This table comes from immunoSEQ multiplex PCR, and its TCRdb copy is limited to in-frame clones, with some not included. The sample holds tens of thousands of clones, roughly 87% seen once. The data stem from a study of OX40 agonist ivuxolimab in advanced cancers. Study in general: Three patients had partial responses: one hepatocellular carcinoma, two cutaneous melanoma.

The V end lost 3 bases, the J end lost 1 base, and 7 bases lay between the germline ends. Germline CDR1 is LNHDA and CDR2 is SQIVND (reference sequence). The CDR3 has 13 residues. The chain uses TRBV19 and TRBJ2-7; D could derive from TRBD1 or TRBD2 (5 bases each). The source was CD4+ or CD8+ T cells sorted from blood, collected in a trial of the OX40 agonist ivuxolimab. The origin of this receptor is an adult with an advanced solid tumor such as melanoma, head and neck, liver or kidney cancer. The CDR3 DNA reads as TGTGCCAGTAGTATGGGACCATCCTACGAGCAGTACTTC. Its translation: CASSMGPSYEQYF.